Each of the 19 T cell receptor beta chains below was sequenced from the same sample in a study of Ad26.COV2.S vaccination and SARS-CoV-2 variants. The treatment was: about 20 received Ad26.COV2.S at low or high dose, single or two shots; roughly five received placebo; per-sample allocation not given. Vaccine and placebo recipients were sampled on day 63 after the first injection. Here immunoSEQ multiplex PCR was the method, and the copy in TCRdb shows in-frame clones only, minus some. The repertoire consists of approximately 410,000 clones, with over 80% occurring once and the leading ten covering under 2%. The material was peripheral blood, obtained in a trial of Ad26.COV2.S vaccine versus placebo. These receptors originate from a person between 18 and 65 years old who received the Ad26.COV2.S COVID-19 vaccine or a placebo.

The chain links TRBV11-2 to TRBJ2-4; 7 bases align to TRBD2. Germline CDR1 reads SGHAT; CDR2 reads FQNNGV. Trimming cost V 5 bases and J 9 bases; bases outside gene matches: 13. This CDR3 has 15 amino acids. The CDR3 here is CASSPVLAGRGIQYF. The CDR3 coding sequence is TGTGCCAGCAGCCCAGTACTGGCAGGGAGGGGCATTCAGTACTTC. Complete variable domain (other parts from reference TRBV11-2 and TRBJ2-4): EAGVAQSPRYKIIEKRQSVAFWCNPISGHATLYWYQQILGQGPKLLIQFQNNGVVDDSQLPKDRFSAERLKGVDSTLKIQPAKLEDSAVYLCASSPVLAGRGIQYFGAGTRLSVL.

The chain has TRBV5-1 and TRBJ2-7; 8 bases line up with TRBD1. From germline, CDR1 is SGHRS and CDR2 YFSETQ. V was clipped by 1 base and J by 5 bases; unmatched bases: 5. CDR3 length equals 14 residues. The CDR3 spells CASSLQRTGNEQYF. CDR3 sequence (DNA): TGCGCCAGCAGCTTGCAACGGACAGGGAACGAGCAGTACTTC.

The V and J genes are TRBV6-5 and TRBJ2-7; 11 bases are a match to TRBD2. The CDR3 extends over 16 amino acids. Unmatched junction bases numbered 5, after V lost 2 bases and J lost 2 bases. Germline V gene data show CDR1 as MNHEY and CDR2 as SVGAGI. CDR3 DNA: TGTGCCAGCAGTTACAAGGCTAGCGGGGGGCCCTACGAGCAGTACTTC. As protein: CASSYKASGGPYEQYF.

The J gene is TRBJ1-5, the V gene TRBV29-1, with D possibly matching TRBD1 (6 bases). CDR3 length equals 12 residues. Trimming removed 3 bases at V and 3 bases at J, with 6 bases between. Germline assignment: CDR1 SQVTM and CDR2 ANQGSEA. CDR3 loop: CSVEGANQPQHF. CDR3 bases: TGCAGCGTTGAGGGGGCCAATCAGCCCCAGCATTTT. The variable domain in full, with the rest retrieved from reference TRBV29-1 and TRBJ1-5, is SAVISQKPSRDICQRGTSLTIQCQVDSQVTMMFWYRQQPGQSLTLIATANQGSEATYESGFVIDKFPISRPNLTFSTLTVSNMSPEDSSIYLCSVEGANQPQHFGDGTRLSIL.

The J gene is TRBJ2-7, the V gene TRBV5-1; D is ambiguous. Trimming took 4 bases from V and 9 from J, leaving 11 bases between them. Per germline, CDR1 SGHRS and CDR2 YFSETQ. The CDR3 is 11 residues long. The CDR3 is CASSPVMAQYF. The DNA for the CDR3 is TGCGCCAGCAGCCCAGTTATGGCGCAGTACTTC. Full variable domain (remainder filled in from reference TRBV5-1 and TRBJ2-7): KAGVTQTPRYLIKTRGQQVTLSCSPISGHRSVSWYQQTPGQGLQFLFEYFSETQRNKGNFPGRFSGRQFSNSRSEMNVSTLELGDSALYLCASSPVMAQYFGPGTRLTVT.

The CDR3 spells CASSIGQGENGYTF. The CDR3 DNA is TGTGCCAGTAGTATTGGGCAGGGAGAGAACGGCTACACCTTC. The chain combines TRBV19 with TRBJ1-2; tentative D call: TRBD1 (5 bases). In germline, CDR1 is LNHDA, CDR2 SQIVND (reference sequence). This CDR3 region has 14 residues. V lost 3 bases and J lost 8, with 16 bases in between.

This clone was seen a single time. This chain connects TRBV5-5 to TRBJ1-2; no clear D. Per germline, CDR1 SGHKS and CDR2 YYEKEE (reference sequence). This CDR3 comprises 14 residues. The V end lost 0 bases, the J end lost 6 bases, and 12 bases lay between the germline ends. Here the CDR3 DNA reads TGTGCCAGCAGCTTGGTTTTGGGAGGCGATGGCTACACCTTC. Its translation: CASSLVLGGDGYTF. The full variable domain, rest sourced from reference TRBV5-5 and TRBJ1-2, is DAGVTQSPTHLIKTRGQQVTLRCSPISGHKSVSWYQQVLGQGPQFIFQYYEKEERGRGNFPDRFSARQFPNYSSELNVNALLLGDSALYLCASSLVLGGDGYTFGSGTRLTVV.

This rearrangement joins TRBV6-6 to TRBJ2-7; D remains unclear. CDR3 length: 13 amino acids. The ends were cut back, 5 bases at V and 5 bases at J, with 13 bases in the middle. The germline CDR1 and CDR2 sequences are MNHNY and SVGAGI (reference sequence). The CDR3 bases are TGTGCCAGCAGTAAGGGTGATTGGCACGAGCAGTACTTC. Its translation is CASSKGDWHEQYF.

This clone was observed once. The CDR3 here is CASSGVGPDYEQYF. The CDR3 bases are TGTGCCAGCAGCGGGGTCGGTCCTGACTACGAGCAGTACTTC. This chain joins TRBV9 and TRBJ2-7; D gene ambiguous. The germline gives CDR1 SGDLS, CDR2 YYNGEE. V lost 3 bases to trimming and J lost 3 bases, with 13 bases between them. The CDR3 totals 14 residues.

This sequence joins TRBV7-2 and TRBJ2-2, with 7 bases lining up with TRBD2. Germline V lookup: CDR1 SGHTA, CDR2 FQGNSA. V was pared by 1 base and J by 6 bases, with 8 bases of the junction left unmatched. The CDR3 covers 16 residues. CDR3 residues: CASSLGGTKKAGELFF. The DNA of the CDR3 is TGTGCCAGCAGCTTAGGGGGGACTAAAAAGGCCGGGGAGCTGTTTTTT. The full variable domain, in which reference TRBV7-2 and TRBJ2-2 provide the parts outside the CDR3, is GAGVSQSPSNKVTEKGKDVELRCDPISGHTALYWYRQSLGQGLEFLIYFQGNSAPDKSGLPSDRFSAERTGGSVSTLTIQRTQQEDSAVYLCASSLGGTKKAGELFFGEGSRLTVL.

This rearrangement joins TRBV4-1 to TRBJ2-7; D is possibly TRBD1 (5 bases). The V gene lost 0 bases and the J gene lost 1 base, with 7 bases spanning the gap. Germline CDR1 MGHRA, CDR2 YSYEKL. The length of the CDR3 is 14 residues. The CDR3 DNA follows: TGCGCCAGCAGCCAAGAACAGGTTTCCTACGAGCAGTACTTC. It encodes CASSQEQVSYEQYF.

The chain uses TRBV7-9 and TRBJ2-3, with D perhaps matching TRBD1 (6 bases). Germline V gene lookup returns CDR1 SEHNR and CDR2 FQNEAQ (reference sequence). The length of the CDR3 is 16 residues. With 1 base removed from V and 4 bases from J, the gap between germline ends came to 15 bases. The CDR3 DNA is TGTGCCAGCAGCTTAGGGGACCTGGGGGCGGCAGATACGCAGTATTTT. Residues: CASSLGDLGAADTQYF.

V usage is TRBV7-9 and J usage is TRBJ1-4; D call uncertain. Trimming left V 4 bases short and J 6 bases short, with 18 bases between. This CDR3 has 16 residues. Per the germline V gene, CDR1 is SEHNR and CDR2 is FQNEAQ (reference sequence). This chain's CDR3 is CASSSGVRGFDEKLFF. The CDR3 nucleotides read TGTGCCAGCAGCTCCGGGGTCAGAGGATTCGATGAAAAACTGTTTTTT.

The V and J genes are TRBV27 and TRBJ2-7; 7 nucleotides match TRBD2. CDR1 MNHEY and CDR2 SMNVEV come from the germline V gene (reference sequence). V trimming: 5 bases; J trimming: 4 bases; junction bases outside the gene matches: 5. This CDR3 has 13 amino acids. The CDR3 bases are TGTGCCAGCAGTCTCGTGCGGGGGTACGAGCAGTACTTC. Translated, it gives CASSLVRGYEQYF.

The V gene is TRBV9, the J gene TRBJ2-2; 12 positions agree with TRBD2. Trimming took 0 bases from V and 7 from J; bases not matched to a gene: 4. Germline CDR1 and CDR2: SGDLS and YYNGEE. The CDR3 is made up of 16 amino acids. For the CDR3, the DNA is TGTGCCAGCAGCGTAGGGCTAGCGGGGGGGCTCGGGGAGCTGTTTTTT. Protein sequence: CASSVGLAGGLGELFF.

The chain joins TRBV10-2 to TRBJ2-1; D is possibly TRBD1 (5 bases). Germline V gene data show CDR1 as WSHSY and CDR2 as SAAADI. V lost 2 bases and J 4 bases, leaving 9 bases between the germline ends. This CDR3 is built from 14 residues. The CDR3 here is CASSERTPYNEQFF. The CDR3, as DNA: TGCGCCAGCAGTGAGCGGACACCTTACAATGAGCAGTTCTTC.

This sequence joins TRBV30 and TRBJ2-3; TRBD2 matches at 9 bases. The CDR3 loop spans 18 amino acids. Germline CDR1 reads GTSNPN; CDR2 reads SVGIG (reference sequence). After removal of 0 bases from V and 6 bases from J, the junction contained 16 bases not matched to a gene. For the CDR3, the DNA is TGTGCCTGGAGTGTACAGGAATATAGCGGGAGTGTAGGGGATACGCAGTATTTT. Protein product: CAWSVQEYSGSVGDTQYF.

The chain uses TRBV20-1 and TRBJ2-1; D is uncertain. V was clipped by 1 base and J by 9 bases, with 7 bases between them. Per germline, CDR1 DFQATT and CDR2 SNEGSKA (reference sequence). CDR3 length equals 11 residues. CDR3 in DNA: TGCAGTGCTAGAGTCATCAGTGAGCAGTTCTTC. Encoded protein: CSARVISEQFF.

Details on this clone: This specimen includes other DNA sequences encoding the same CDR3. The gene calls are TRBV4-1 and TRBJ2-2, with 9 bases fitting TRBD2. The CDR3 contains 18 residues. CDR1 and CDR2 from the germline V gene are MGHRA and YSYEKL. The J segment lost 5 bases and the V segment lost 1 base, leaving 11 bases of the junction unmatched. CDR3 sequence: CASSQVPIAGVVTGELFF. CDR3 bases: TGCGCCAGCAGCCAAGTCCCCATAGCGGGGGTGGTTACCGGGGAGCTGTTTTTT.